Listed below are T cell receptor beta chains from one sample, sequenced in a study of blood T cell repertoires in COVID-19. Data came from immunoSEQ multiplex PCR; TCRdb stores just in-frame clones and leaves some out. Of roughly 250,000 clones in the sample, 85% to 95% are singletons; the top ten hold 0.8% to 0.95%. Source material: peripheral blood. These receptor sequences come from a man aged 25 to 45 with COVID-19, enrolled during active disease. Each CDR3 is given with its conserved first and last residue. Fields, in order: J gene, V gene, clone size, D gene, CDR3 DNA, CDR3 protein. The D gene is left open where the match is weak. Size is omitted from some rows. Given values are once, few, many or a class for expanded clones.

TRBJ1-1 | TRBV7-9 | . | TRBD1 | TGTGCCAGCAGCCCGGACAGGGGGCTTAGTAGCACTGAAGCTTTCTTT | CASSPDRGLSSTEAFF
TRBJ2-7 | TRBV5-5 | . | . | TGTGCCAGCAGTTGGGCGACTAAGTTCCCGACCTACGAGCAGTACTTC | CASSWATKFPTYEQYF
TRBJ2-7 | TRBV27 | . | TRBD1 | TGTGCCAGCAGTTTAACAGGGGACCACGAGCAGTACTTC | CASSLTGDHEQYF
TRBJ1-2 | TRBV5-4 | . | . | TGTGCCAGCAGCCCGGGACCGGCGGGGGCGTATGGCTACACCTTC | CASSPGPAGAYGYTF
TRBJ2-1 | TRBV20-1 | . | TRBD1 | TGCAGTGCTTGGACAGGAAATGAGCAGTTCTTC | CSAWTGNEQFF
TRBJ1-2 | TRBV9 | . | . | TGTGCCAGCAGCGTCAGCGGGGGCGCTGGGTATGGCTACACCTTC | CASSVSGGAGYGYTF
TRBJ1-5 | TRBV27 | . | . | TGTGCCAGCAGTTCGGGACTGCCTTGGGAGCCCCAGCATTTT | CASSSGLPWEPQHF
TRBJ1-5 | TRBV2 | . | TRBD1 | TGTGCCAGCAGTTGGGACAGCTATAGCAATCAGCCCCAGCATTTT | CASSWDSYSNQPQHF
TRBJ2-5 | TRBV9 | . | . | TGTGCCAGCAGCGCAAACCCCACCGTTATGGCAGGGTGGGGTAAAGAGACCCAGTACTTC | CASSANPTVMAGWGKETQYF
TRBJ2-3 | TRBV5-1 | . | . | TGCGCCAGCAGCCGGGTTGATGGCACAGATACGCAGTATTTT | CASSRVDGTDTQYF
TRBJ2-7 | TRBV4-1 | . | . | TGCGCCAGCAGCCAAGAGGGGCAGGGAAATTCCTACGAGCAGTACTTC | CASSQEGQGNSYEQYF
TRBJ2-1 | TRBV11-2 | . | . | TGTGCCAGCAGCCCCGGGACTCCCAATGAGCAGTTCTTC | CASSPGTPNEQFF
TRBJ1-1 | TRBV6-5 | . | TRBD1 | TGTGCCAGCAGTTACTCGGGGGTCACAGGGGACACTGAAGCTTTCTTT | CASSYSGVTGDTEAFF
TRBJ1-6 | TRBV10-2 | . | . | TGCGCCAGCAGTGAGTTTCAGGGCCCCCTCCACTTT | CASSEFQGPLHF
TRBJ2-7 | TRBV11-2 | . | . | TGTGCCAGCAGCTTAGATAATACGGGCTACGAGCAGTACTTC | CASSLDNTGYEQYF
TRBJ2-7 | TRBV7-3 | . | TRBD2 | TGTGCCAGCAAGCGACTGGGAGGGAGGCCCTACGAGCAGTACTTC | CASKRLGGRPYEQYF
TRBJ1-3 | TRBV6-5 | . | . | TGTGCCAGTTCATACAGCTCTGGAAACACCATATATTTT | CASSYSSGNTIYF
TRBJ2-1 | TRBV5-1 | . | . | TGCGCCAGCCGCTCGACAGGCTCCTACAATGAGCAGTTCTTC | CASRSTGSYNEQFF
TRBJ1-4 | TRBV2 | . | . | TGTGCCAGCACGAGAGGGGGGGGACAATGGAAACTGTTTTTT | CASTRGGGQWKLFF
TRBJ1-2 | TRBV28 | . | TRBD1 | TGTGCCAGCAGCCCCGGACAGGGACGAATATACGGCTACACCTTC | CASSPGQGRIYGYTF
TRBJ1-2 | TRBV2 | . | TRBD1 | TGTGCCAGCAGTAGGAGGGGGCCACCCCTTCGCTTC | CASSRRGPPLRF
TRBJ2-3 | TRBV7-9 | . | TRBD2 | TGTGCCAGCAGCCCCCGAGGCCTAGCGGGGGGGCTCGGCACAGATACGCAGTATTTT | CASSPRGLAGGLGTDTQYF
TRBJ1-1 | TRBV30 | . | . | TGTGCCTGGCACGAGATAGGACAGAAAGCTTTCTTT | CAWHEIGQKAFF
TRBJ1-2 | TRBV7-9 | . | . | TGTGCCAGCAGCTCACACACGACATCCAACTATGGCTACACCTTC | CASSSHTTSNYGYTF
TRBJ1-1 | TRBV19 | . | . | TGTGCCAGTAAAACCCTCCCCGGACAGCAGAACACTGAAGCTTTCTTT | CASKTLPGQQNTEAFF
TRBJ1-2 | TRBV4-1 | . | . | TGCGCCAGCAGCCAAGCCCTCAGCGGGGGCAGCGAAAACTATGGCTACACCTTC | CASSQALSGGSENYGYTF
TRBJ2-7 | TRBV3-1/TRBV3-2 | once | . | TGTGCCAGCAGCCAACACAGAAGCTACGAGCAGTACTTC | CASSQHRSYEQYF
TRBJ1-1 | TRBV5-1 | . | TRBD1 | TGCGCCAGCAGCGGCGGGACAGGAGTGAACACTGAAGCTTTCTTT | CASSGGTGVNTEAFF
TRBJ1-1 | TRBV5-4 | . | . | TGTGCCAGCAGCTTGCAGGGTTCGGACACTGAAGCTTTCTTT | CASSLQGSDTEAFF
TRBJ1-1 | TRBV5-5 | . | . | TGTGCCAGCAGCTATAACGGGGGAGGAACTGAAGCTTTCTTT | CASSYNGGGTEAFF
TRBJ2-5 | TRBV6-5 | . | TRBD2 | TGTGCCAGCAGTTACTCTCCTAGCGGAGAAGAGACCCAGTACTTC | CASSYSPSGEETQYF
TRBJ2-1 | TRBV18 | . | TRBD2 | TGTGCCAGCTCACCGGTTAGCGGGGGGTTCTCCTACAATGAGCAGTTCTTC | CASSPVSGGFSYNEQFF
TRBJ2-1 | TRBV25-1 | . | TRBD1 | TGTGCCAGCAGTGATCCCCAGGGGGCCATACATGAGCAGTTCTTC | CASSDPQGAIHEQFF
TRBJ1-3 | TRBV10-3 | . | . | TGTGCCATCAGTGAGCGCCAACAGGGTTACACCATATATTTT | CAISERQQGYTIYF
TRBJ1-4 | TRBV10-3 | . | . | TGTGCCATCAGTGAGCGGGGGAACCAATATGAAAAACTGTTTTTT | CAISERGNQYEKLFF
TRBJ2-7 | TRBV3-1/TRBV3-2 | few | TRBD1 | TGTGCCAGCAGCCGACAGGGGGCCAACGAGCAGTACTTC | CASSRQGANEQYF